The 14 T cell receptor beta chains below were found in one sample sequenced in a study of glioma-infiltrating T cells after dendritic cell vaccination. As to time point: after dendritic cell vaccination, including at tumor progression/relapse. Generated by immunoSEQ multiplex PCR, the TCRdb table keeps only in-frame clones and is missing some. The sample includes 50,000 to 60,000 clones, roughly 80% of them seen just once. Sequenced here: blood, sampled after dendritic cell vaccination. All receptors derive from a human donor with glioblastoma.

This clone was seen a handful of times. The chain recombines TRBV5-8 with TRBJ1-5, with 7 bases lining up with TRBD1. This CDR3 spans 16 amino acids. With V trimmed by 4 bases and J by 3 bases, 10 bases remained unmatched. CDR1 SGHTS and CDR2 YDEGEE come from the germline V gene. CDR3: CASSAWTGSHNQPQHF. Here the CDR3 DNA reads TGTGCCAGCAGCGCATGGACAGGTTCCCACAATCAGCCCCAGCATTTT.

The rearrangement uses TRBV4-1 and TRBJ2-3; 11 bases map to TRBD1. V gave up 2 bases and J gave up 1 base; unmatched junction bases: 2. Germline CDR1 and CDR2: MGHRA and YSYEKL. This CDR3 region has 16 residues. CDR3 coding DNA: TGCGCCAGCAGCCAACGGACAGGGGGCCGCACAGATACGCAGTATTTT. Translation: CASSQRTGGRTDTQYF.

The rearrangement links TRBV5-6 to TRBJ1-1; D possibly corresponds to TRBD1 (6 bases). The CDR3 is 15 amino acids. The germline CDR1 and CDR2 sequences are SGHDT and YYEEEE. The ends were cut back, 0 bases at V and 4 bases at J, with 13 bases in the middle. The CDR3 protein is CASSLGQVVGTEAFF. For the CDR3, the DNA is TGTGCCAGCAGCTTGGGACAGGTAGTAGGCACTGAAGCTTTCTTT.

Written as DNA, the CDR3 is TGTGCCACCAGTCGAAGGGAGGGCACCGGGGAGCTGTTTTTT. This gives the protein CATSRREGTGELFF. V gene TRBV15 combines with J gene TRBJ2-2, with 7 bases matching TRBD2. CDR1 LNHNV and CDR2 YYDKDF come from the germline V gene (reference sequence). V dropped 6 bases and J dropped 4; count of bases not matched to a gene: 5. The CDR3 is 14 residues long.

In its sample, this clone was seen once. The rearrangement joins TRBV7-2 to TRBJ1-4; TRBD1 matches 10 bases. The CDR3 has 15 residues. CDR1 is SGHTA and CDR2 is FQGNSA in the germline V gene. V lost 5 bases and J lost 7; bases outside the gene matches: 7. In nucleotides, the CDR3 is TGTGCCAGCAGCGAACCCGGGACAGGGGTTGAAAAACTGTTTTTT. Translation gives CASSEPGTGVEKLFF.

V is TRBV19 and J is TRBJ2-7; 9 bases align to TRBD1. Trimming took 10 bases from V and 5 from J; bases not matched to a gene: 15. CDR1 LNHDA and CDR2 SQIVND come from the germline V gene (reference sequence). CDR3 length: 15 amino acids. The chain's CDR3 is CATVRPGQGYDEQYF. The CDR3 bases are TGTGCCACAGTTCGACCGGGACAGGGATACGACGAGCAGTACTTC.

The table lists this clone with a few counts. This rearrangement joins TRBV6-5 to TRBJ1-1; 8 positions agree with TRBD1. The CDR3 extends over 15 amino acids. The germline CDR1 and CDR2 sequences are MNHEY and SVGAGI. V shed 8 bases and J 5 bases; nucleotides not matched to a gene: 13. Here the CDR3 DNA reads TGTGCCAGCTCTCGCCCCGGACAGGGAGGTACTGAAGCTTTCTTT. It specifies CASSRPGQGGTEAFF.

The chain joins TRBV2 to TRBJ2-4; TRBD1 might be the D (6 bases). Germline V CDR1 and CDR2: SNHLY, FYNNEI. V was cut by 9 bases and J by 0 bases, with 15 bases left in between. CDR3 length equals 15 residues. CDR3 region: CASEGGALAKNIQYF. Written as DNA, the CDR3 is TGTGCCAGTGAAGGGGGTGCTTTAGCCAAAAACATTCAGTACTTC.

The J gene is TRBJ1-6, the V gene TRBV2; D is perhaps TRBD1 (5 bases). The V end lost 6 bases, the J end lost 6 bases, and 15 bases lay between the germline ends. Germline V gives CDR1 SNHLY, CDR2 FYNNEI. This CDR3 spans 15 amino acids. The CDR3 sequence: CASSGRQILNSPLHF. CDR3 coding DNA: TGTGCCAGCAGCGGAAGACAGATCCTTAATTCACCCCTCCACTTT.

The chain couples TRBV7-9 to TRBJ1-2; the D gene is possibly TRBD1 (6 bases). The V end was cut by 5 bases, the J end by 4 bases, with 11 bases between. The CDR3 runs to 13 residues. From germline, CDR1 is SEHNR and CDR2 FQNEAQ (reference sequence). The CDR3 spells CASSRGGSYGYTF. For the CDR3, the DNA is TGTGCCAGCAGCCGAGGGGGATCCTATGGCTACACCTTC.

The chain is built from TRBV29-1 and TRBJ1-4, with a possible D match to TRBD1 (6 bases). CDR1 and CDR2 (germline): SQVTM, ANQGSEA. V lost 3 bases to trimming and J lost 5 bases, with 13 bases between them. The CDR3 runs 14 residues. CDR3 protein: CSVDIRGRNEKLFF. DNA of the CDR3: TGCAGCGTTGACATCAGGGGAAGGAATGAAAAACTGTTTTTT. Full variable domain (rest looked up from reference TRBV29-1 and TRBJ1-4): SAVISQKPSRDICQRGTSLTIQCQVDSQVTMMFWYRQQPGQSLTLIATANQGSEATYESGFVIDKFPISRPNLTFSTLTVSNMSPEDSSIYLCSVDIRGRNEKLFFGSGTQLSVL.

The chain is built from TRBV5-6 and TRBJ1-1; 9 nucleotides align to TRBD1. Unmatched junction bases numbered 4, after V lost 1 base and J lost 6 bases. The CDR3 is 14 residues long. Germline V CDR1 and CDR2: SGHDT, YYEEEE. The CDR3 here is CASSLTGGVSEAFF. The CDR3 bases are TGTGCCAGCAGCTTGACAGGGGGCGTCTCTGAAGCTTTCTTT.

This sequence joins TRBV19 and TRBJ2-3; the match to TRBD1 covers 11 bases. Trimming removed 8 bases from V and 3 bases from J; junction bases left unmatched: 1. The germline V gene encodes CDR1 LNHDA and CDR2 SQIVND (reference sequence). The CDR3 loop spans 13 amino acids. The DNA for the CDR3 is TGTGCCAGTGGGGACAGGGGGACAGATACGCAGTATTTT. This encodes CASGDRGTDTQYF. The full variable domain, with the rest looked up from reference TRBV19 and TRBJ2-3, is DGGITQSPKYLFRKEGQNVTLSCEQNLNHDAMYWYRQDPGQGLRLIYYSQIVNDFQKGDIAEGYSVSREKKESFPLTVTSAQKNPTAFYLCASGDRGTDTQYFGPGTRLTVL.

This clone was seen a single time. The CDR3 DNA reads TGTGCTAGAGGATTCAATCAGCCCCAGCATTTT. This translates into CARGFNQPQHF. The V and J genes are TRBV7-7 and TRBJ1-5; D is uncertain. CDR1 SSHAT and CDR2 FNYEAQ come from the germline V gene (reference sequence). CDR3 length: 11 residues.